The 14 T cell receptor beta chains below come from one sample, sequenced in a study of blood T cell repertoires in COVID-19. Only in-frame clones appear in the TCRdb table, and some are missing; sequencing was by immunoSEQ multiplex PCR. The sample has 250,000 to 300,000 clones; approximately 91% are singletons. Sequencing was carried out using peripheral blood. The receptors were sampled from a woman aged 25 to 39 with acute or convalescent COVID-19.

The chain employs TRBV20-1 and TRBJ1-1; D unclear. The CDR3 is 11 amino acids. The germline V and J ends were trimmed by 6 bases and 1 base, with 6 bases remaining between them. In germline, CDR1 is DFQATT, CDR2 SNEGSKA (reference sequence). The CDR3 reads CSALRNTEAFF. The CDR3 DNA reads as TGCAGTGCCCTTAGGAACACTGAAGCTTTCTTT.

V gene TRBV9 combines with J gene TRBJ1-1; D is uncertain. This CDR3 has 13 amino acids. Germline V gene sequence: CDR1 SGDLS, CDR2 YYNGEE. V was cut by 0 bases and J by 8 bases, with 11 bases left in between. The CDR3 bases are TGTGCCAGCAGCGTAGGTCCCAGATACGAAGCTTTCTTT. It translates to CASSVGPRYEAFF.

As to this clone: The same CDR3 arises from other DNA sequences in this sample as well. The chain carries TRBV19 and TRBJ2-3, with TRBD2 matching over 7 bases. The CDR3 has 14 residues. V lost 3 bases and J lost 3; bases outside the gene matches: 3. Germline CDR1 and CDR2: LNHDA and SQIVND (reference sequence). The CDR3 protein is CASSIAGVTDTQYF. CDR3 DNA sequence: TGTGCCAGTAGTATTGCGGGAGTAACAGATACGCAGTATTTT. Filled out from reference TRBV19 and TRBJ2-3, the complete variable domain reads DGGITQSPKYLFRKEGQNVTLSCEQNLNHDAMYWYRQDPGQGLRLIYYSQIVNDFQKGDIAEGYSVSREKKESFPLTVTSAQKNPTAFYLCASSIAGVTDTQYFGPGTRLTVL.

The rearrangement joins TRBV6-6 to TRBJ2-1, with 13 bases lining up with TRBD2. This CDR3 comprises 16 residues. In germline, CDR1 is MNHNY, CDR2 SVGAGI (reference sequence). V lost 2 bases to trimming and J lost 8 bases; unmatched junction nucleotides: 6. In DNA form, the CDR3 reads TGTGCCAGCAGTTACAGACTAGCGGGAGGTAGGGATGAGCAGTTCTTC. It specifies CASSYRLAGGRDEQFF.

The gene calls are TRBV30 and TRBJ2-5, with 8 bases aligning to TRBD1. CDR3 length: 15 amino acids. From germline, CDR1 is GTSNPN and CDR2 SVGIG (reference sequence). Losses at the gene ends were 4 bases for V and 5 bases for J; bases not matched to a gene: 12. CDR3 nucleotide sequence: TGTGCCTGGACCTTCCCCGGACAGGGAGGTGAGACCCAGTACTTC. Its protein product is CAWTFPGQGGETQYF.

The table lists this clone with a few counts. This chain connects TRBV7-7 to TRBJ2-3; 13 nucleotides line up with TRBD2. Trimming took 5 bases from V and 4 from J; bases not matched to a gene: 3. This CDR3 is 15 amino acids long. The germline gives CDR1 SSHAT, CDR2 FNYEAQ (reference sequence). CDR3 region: CASSLGLAGSDTQYF. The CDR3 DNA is TGTGCCAGCAGCCTGGGACTAGCGGGATCAGATACGCAGTATTTT.

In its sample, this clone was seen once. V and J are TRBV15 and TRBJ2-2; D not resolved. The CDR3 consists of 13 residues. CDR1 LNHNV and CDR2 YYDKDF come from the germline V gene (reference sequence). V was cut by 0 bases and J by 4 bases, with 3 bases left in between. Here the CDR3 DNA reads TGTGCCACCAGCAGAGACGTCACCGGGGAGCTGTTTTTT. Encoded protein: CATSRDVTGELFF.

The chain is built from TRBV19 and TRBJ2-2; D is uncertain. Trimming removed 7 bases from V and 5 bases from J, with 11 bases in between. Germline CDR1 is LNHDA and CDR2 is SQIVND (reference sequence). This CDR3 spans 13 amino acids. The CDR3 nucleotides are TGTGCCAGTACCCCGGAGTGGACCGGGGAGCTGTTTTTT. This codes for CASTPEWTGELFF.

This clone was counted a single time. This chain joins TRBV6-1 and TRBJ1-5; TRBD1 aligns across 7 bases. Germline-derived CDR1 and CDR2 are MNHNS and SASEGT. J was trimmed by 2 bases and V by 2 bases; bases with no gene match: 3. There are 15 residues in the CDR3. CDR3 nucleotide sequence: TGTGCCAGCAGTGAATCCACAGGGGGCAATCAGCCCCAGCATTTT. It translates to CASSESTGGNQPQHF.

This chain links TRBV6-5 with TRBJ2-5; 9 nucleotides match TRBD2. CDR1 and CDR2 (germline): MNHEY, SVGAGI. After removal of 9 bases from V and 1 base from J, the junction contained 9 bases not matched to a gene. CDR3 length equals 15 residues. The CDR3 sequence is CASTRAGGTQETQYF. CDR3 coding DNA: TGTGCCAGTACCCGAGCGGGAGGTACCCAAGAGACCCAGTACTTC.

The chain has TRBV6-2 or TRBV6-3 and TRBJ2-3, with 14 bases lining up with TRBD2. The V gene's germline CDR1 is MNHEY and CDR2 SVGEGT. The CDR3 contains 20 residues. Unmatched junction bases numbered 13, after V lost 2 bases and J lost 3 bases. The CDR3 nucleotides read TGTGCCAGCAGTTACCAGGCGAGCCTGGGACTAGCGGGAGTAACAGATACGCAGTATTTT. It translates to CASSYQASLGLAGVTDTQYF.

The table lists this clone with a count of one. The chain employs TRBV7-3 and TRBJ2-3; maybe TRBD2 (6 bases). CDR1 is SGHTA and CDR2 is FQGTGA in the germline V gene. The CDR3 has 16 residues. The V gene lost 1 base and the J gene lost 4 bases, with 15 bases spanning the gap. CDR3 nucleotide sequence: TGTGCCAGCAGCTTAATAGGACGGGAGAGGGCAGATACGCAGTATTTT. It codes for CASSLIGRERADTQYF.

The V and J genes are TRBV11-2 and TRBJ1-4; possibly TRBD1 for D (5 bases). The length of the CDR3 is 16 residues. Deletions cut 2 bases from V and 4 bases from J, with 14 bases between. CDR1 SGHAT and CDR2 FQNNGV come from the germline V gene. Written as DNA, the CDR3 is TGTGCCAGCAGCTTAAGGCCAGGGCGTGTTAATGAAAAACTGTTTTTT. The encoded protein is CASSLRPGRVNEKLFF.

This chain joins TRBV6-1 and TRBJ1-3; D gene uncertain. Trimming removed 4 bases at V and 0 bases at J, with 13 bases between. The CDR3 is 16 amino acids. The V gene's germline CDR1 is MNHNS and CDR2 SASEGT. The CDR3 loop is CASSGFGFNSGNTIYF. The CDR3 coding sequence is TGTGCCAGCAGTGGATTCGGTTTTAACTCTGGAAACACCATATATTTT.